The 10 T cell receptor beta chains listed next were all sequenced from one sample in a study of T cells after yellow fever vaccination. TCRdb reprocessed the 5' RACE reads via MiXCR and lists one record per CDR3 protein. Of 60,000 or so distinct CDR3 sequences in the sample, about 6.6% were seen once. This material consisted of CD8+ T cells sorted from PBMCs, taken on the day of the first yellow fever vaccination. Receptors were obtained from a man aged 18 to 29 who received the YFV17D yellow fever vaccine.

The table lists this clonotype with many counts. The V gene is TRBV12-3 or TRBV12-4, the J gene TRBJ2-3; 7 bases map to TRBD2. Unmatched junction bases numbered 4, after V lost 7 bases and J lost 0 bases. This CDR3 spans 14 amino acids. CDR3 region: CASTSGLSTDTQYF. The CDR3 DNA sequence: TGTGCCAGCACATCGGGACTAAGCACAGATACGCAGTATTTT.

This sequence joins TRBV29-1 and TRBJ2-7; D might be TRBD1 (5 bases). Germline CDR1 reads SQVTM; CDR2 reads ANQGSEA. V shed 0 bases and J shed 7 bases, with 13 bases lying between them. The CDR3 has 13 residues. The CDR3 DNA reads TGCAGCGTTGAAGATGAAGCAGGGTCGGAGCAGTACTTC. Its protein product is CSVEDEAGSEQYF.

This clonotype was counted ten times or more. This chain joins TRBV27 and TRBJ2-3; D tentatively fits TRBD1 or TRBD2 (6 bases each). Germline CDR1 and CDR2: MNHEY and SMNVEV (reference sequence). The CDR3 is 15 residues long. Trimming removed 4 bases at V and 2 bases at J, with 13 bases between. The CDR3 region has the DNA TGTGCCAGCAGTTCGAACAGGGACTTCACAGATACGCAGTATTTT. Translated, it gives CASSSNRDFTDTQYF.

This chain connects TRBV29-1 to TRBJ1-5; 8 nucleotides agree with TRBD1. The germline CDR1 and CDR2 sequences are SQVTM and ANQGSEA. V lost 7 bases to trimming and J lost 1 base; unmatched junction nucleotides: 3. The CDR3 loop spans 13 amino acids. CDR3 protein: CSARTGSNQPQHF. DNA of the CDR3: TGCAGCGCCCGGACAGGGAGCAATCAGCCCCAGCATTTT.

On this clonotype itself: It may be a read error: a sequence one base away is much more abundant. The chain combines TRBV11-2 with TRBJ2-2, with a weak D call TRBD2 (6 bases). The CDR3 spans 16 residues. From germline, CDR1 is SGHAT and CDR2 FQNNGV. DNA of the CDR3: TGTGCCTGCAGCTTAGACCCGGGAGCTTTTACCGGGGAGCTGTTTTTT. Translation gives CACSLDPGAFTGELFF.

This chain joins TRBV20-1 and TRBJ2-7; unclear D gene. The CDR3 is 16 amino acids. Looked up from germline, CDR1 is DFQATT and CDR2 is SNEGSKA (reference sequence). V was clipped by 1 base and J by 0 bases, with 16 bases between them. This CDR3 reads CSARGQPGRRSYEQYF. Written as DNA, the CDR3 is TGCAGTGCTAGAGGTCAGCCAGGCCGCCGCTCCTACGAGCAGTACTTC.

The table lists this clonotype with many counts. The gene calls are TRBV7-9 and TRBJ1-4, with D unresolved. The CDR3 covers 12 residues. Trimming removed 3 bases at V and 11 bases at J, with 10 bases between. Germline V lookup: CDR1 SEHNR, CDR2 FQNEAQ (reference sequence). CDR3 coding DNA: TGTGCCAGCAGCTTGTCCCGGAGGAAACTGTTTTTT. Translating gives CASSLSRRKLFF.

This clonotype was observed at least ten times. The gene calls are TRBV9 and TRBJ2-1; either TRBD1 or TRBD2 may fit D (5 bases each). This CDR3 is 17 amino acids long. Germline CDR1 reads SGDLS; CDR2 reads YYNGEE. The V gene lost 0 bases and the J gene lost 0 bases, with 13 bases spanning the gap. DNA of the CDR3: TGTGCCAGCAGCGTAGTCGGGGCCAGGGACTCCTACAATGAGCAGTTCTTC. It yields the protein CASSVVGARDSYNEQFF.

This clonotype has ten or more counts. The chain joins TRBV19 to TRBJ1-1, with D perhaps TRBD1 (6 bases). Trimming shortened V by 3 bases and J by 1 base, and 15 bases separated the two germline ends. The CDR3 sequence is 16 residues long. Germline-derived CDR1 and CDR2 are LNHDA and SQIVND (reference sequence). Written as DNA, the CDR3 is TGTGCCAGTAGTATCGGGGGGGCCGGGTGGAACACTGAAGCTTTCTTT. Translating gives CASSIGGAGWNTEAFF.

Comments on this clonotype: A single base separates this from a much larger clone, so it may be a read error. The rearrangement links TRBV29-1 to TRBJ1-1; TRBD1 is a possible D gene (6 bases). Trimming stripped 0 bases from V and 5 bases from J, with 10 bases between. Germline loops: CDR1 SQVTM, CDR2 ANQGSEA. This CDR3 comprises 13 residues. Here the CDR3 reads CSVEEGTKTEAFF. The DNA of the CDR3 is TGCAGCGTTGAAGAGGGGACAAAAACTGAAGCTTTCTTT.